This T cell receptor (beta chain) derives from a study of CD8+ T cells in alopecia areata. Turning to the study itself: Twice daily, treated patients received 5 to 10 mg of oral tofacitinib. General study findings and limits: While tofacitinib was given, many expanded lesional clones persisted in scalp and blood.

The CDR3 spans 14 residues. CDR1 is SGHRS, CDR2 YFSETQ, per germline. V was shortened by 4 bases and J by 5 bases, with 12 bases between the two germline ends. Treatment in this sample: oral pan-JAK inhibitor, 5-10 mg twice daily. RNA, once extracted, was reverse transcribed into cDNA for use as the sequencing template. Profiling relied on immunoSEQ multiplex PCR, and the TCRdb table lists in-frame clones only, not all of them. The data contain over 150,000 clones, about 48% of them singletons. Remarks on this clone: Its cognate antigen is unknown.

The V call is TRBV5-1, the J call TRBJ2-2; no definite D call. Here the sequenced sample was CD8+ T cells sorted from blood, taken at week 24, from a patient treated with tofacitinib. The clonotype was recovered from a human donor with alopecia areata. This CDR3 is CASSPGVGTGELFF. The CDR3 DNA sequence: TGCGCCAGCAGCCCCGGCGTGGGGACCGGGGAGCTGTTTTTT.